This TCR beta chain is from a study of blood T cell repertoires in COVID-19. Overall study: COVID-19 samples from acute and convalescent phases originated in the United States, Italy and Spain.

Germline CDR1 reads SGHKS; CDR2 reads YYEKEE (reference sequence). This CDR3 contains 14 residues. V lost 0 bases to trimming and J lost 6 bases, with 10 bases between them. Authors' data handling: How many nucleated cells were present was estimated from reference gene primer amplification. The assay was immunoSEQ multiplex PCR, and TCRdb's table has in-frame clones only and misses some. V and J calls and clone size are those listed in that table; D and trimming were worked out from the DNA. This sample carries tens of thousands of clones, around 84% of them seen once, and the ten largest clones take less than 15%.

The sequence came from a human donor in a cohort sampled during active COVID-19. The sequencing input was peripheral blood. V usage is TRBV5-5 and J usage is TRBJ1-5; D unresolved. The CDR3 here is CASSLGGWRQPQHF. CDR3 sequence (DNA): TGTGCCAGCAGCTTGGGAGGGTGGCGTCAGCCCCAGCATTTT.